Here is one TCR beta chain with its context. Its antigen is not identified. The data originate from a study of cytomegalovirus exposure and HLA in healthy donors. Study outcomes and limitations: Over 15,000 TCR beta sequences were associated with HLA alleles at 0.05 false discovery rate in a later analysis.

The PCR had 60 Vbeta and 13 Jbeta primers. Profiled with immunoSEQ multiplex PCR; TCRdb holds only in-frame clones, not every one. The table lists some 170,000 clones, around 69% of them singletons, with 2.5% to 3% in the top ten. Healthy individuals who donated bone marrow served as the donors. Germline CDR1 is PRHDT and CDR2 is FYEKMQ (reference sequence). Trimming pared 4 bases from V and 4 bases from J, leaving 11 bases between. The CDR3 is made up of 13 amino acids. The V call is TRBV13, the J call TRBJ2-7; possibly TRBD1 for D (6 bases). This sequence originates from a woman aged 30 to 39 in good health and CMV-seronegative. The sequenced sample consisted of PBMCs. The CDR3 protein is CASSSGQLYEQYF. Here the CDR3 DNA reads TGTGCCAGCAGCTCGGGACAACTTTACGAGCAGTACTTC.